The rows below give T cell receptor beta chains drawn from one sample of a study of cytomegalovirus exposure and HLA in healthy donors. Sequencing was performed with immunoSEQ multiplex PCR; in TCRdb, only in-frame clones are kept and a portion is missing. Among about 76,000 clones listed, around 66% were seen once. Sequencing was performed on PBMCs. These receptors originate from a man between 60 and 70 years old in good health and CMV-seropositive. The CDR3 runs from the conserved cysteine through the conserved F or W. The D gene is left open where the match is weak. Size tells how often a clone was seen (once, few, many) or the class of an expanded clone, and some rows leave it out.

NA	TRBD2	TRBV7-2	TRBJ2-1	CASKTSGAYNEQFF	TGTGCCAGCAAAACTAGCGGGGCCTACAATGAGCAGTTCTTC
NA	NA	TRBV18	TRBJ2-7	CASSSGVGARNEQYF	TGTGCCAGCTCGTCAGGGGTGGGGGCCCGAAACGAGCAGTACTTC
NA	NA	TRBV19	TRBJ2-7	CASKDQGGGGYEQYF	TGTGCCAGTAAAGACCAGGGGGGAGGAGGCTACGAGCAGTACTTC
NA	TRBD1	TRBV5-8	TRBJ2-7	CASSMTGAISYEQYF	TGTGCCAGCAGCATGACAGGGGCCATCAGCTACGAGCAGTACTTC
NA	TRBD2	TRBV11-2	TRBJ2-1	CASSPGTSGNQYNEQFF	TGTGCCAGCAGCCCCGGGACTAGCGGGAACCAATACAATGAGCAGTTCTTC
few	NA	TRBV4-1	TRBJ2-3	CASSQVGLPSPDTQYF	TGCGCCAGCAGCCAAGTGGGACTTCCGAGCCCAGATACGCAGTATTTT
NA	NA	TRBV10-3	TRBJ2-7	CAISDPGGTYEQYF	TGTGCCATCAGTGACCCAGGGGGGACCTACGAGCAGTACTTC
NA	TRBD2	TRBV7-2	TRBJ2-3	CASSILAGVADTQYF	TGTGCCAGCAGCATACTAGCGGGAGTGGCAGATACGCAGTATTTT
few	NA	TRBV2	TRBJ2-1	CASSTDGLYNEQFF	TGTGCCAGCAGTACGGACGGACTGTACAATGAGCAGTTCTTC
NA	NA	TRBV19	TRBJ1-2	CASSIETRAGGYTF	TGTGCCAGTAGTATAGAAACGAGGGCTGGTGGCTACACCTTC
NA	NA	TRBV7-2	TRBJ2-7	CASSFGGSSYEQYF	TGTGCCAGCAGCTTTGGCGGATCCTCCTACGAGCAGTACTTC
NA	TRBD1	TRBV10-3	TRBJ2-6	CAISARGTGGFSSGANVLTF	TGTGCCATCAGCGCTCGGGGGACAGGGGGCTTCAGCTCTGGGGCCAACGTCCTGACTTTC
NA	NA	TRBV19	TRBJ2-2	CASKGKNTGELFF	TGTGCCAGTAAGGGGAAGAACACCGGGGAGCTGTTTTTT
NA	NA	TRBV28	TRBJ1-1	CASTYQGEAFF	TGTGCCAGCACCTATCAGGGGGAAGCTTTCTTT
few	TRBD1	TRBV6-6	TRBJ2-7	CASTPTGTAYEQYF	TGTGCCAGCACCCCCACTGGGACAGCCTACGAGCAGTACTTC
NA	TRBD1	TRBV6-6	TRBJ1-2	CASSAPGTANYGYTF	TGTGCCAGCAGCGCCCCCGGGACAGCTAACTATGGCTACACCTTC
NA	NA	TRBV6-1	TRBJ1-2	CASSERDYGYTF	TGTGCCAGCAGTGAACGGGACTATGGCTACACCTTC
few	TRBD1	TRBV4-1	TRBJ2-7	CASSNPGQGTYEQYF	TGCGCCAGCAGTAATCCGGGACAGGGGACCTACGAGCAGTACTTC
NA	TRBD1	TRBV7-9	TRBJ2-7	CASSVGTGDEQYF	TGTGCCAGCAGCGTGGGGACAGGGGACGAGCAGTACTTC
NA	NA	TRBV11-2	TRBJ2-3	CASSSLGLQLRGDTQYF	TGTGCCAGCAGCTCCCTGGGACTCCAACTACGAGGAGATACGCAGTATTTT
few	TRBD2	TRBV5-3	TRBJ2-5	CARSLATSGDQETQYF	TGTGCCAGAAGCTTGGCGACTAGCGGGGACCAAGAGACCCAGTACTTC
NA	NA	TRBV11-2	TRBJ1-1	CASSLDVPGRF	TGTGCCAGCAGCTTAGACGTACCGGGAAGATTT
NA	NA	TRBV11-3	TRBJ2-7	CASSPRGSYEQYF	TGTGCCAGCAGCCCCAGGGGCTCCTACGAGCAGTACTTC
NA	NA	TRBV6-5	TRBJ1-5	CASRIHSNQPQHF	TGTGCCAGCAGGATACATAGCAATCAGCCCCAGCATTTT
few	TRBD1	TRBV6-1	TRBJ2-7	CASIRTGSSYEQYF	TGTGCCAGCATTCGGACAGGCAGTTCCTACGAGCAGTACTTC
NA	TRBD1	TRBV27	TRBJ2-7	CASSLAGQGSYEQYF	TGTGCCAGCAGTTTAGCGGGACAGGGGTCCTACGAGCAGTACTTC
NA	TRBD2	TRBV5-1	TRBJ2-5	CASSLGLAGGGETQYF	TGCGCCAGCAGCTTGGGACTAGCGGGAGGTGGCGAGACCCAGTACTTC
few	NA	TRBV10-3	TRBJ1-1	CAISVSTLAGAGAFF	TGTGCCATCAGTGTCTCCACTCTCGCAGGGGCCGGAGCTTTCTTT
few	TRBD2	TRBV11-3	TRBJ2-7	CASSLVGLAGGRGYEQYF	TGTGCCAGCAGCTTAGTAGGGCTAGCGGGTGGAAGGGGTTACGAGCAGTACTTC
NA	NA	TRBV18	TRBJ1-1	CASSLMDSMNTEAFF	TGTGCCAGCTCACTAATGGACAGCATGAACACTGAAGCTTTCTTT
NA	NA	TRBV12-5	TRBJ2-3	CASGLTGTDTQYF	TGTGCTAGTGGTTTAACAGGCACAGATACGCAGTATTTT
NA	TRBD1	TRBV5-1	TRBJ1-1	CASSLGSGIGTGGTEAFF	TGCGCCAGCAGCTTGGGTTCGGGTATAGGGACAGGGGGCACTGAAGCTTTCTTT
NA	NA	TRBV6-1	TRBJ2-3	CATKLTGEGTDTQYF	TGTGCCACTAAACTAACGGGAGAAGGAACAGATACGCAGTATTTT
NA	NA	TRBV6-5	TRBJ2-7	CASSREPTYEQYF	TGTGCCAGCTCTCGAGAGCCAACCTACGAGCAGTACTTC
NA	TRBD1	TRBV7-6	TRBJ1-6	CASSHRDRGLGSPLHF	TGTGCCAGCAGCCACCGGGACAGGGGGCTCGGTTCACCCCTCCACTTT
NA	TRBD1	TRBV5-1	TRBJ1-1	CASRSRQGNTEAFF	TGCGCCAGCAGGTCAAGACAGGGGAACACTGAAGCTTTCTTT
NA	NA	TRBV28	TRBJ1-2	CASSPGTLLRTNYGYTF	TGTGCCAGCAGTCCTGGGACACTCCTAAGGACTAACTATGGCTACACCTTC
few	NA	TRBV27	TRBJ1-2	CASSLVGAGYGYTF	TGTGCCAGCAGTTTGGTGGGGGCGGGCTATGGCTACACCTTC
once	NA	TRBV19	TRBJ2-7	CASSTSTYEQYF	TGTGCCAGTAGTACGTCTACCTACGAGCAGTACTTC